This T cell receptor (beta chain) comes out of a study of shared clonotypes between healthy human individuals. Free of recent acute infections or vaccinations, the donors were healthy HIV-negative adults. Study-level results: Clonotypes not shared had lower generation probabilities than those common to all four donors.

V lost 7 bases and J lost 4; bases outside the gene matches: 4. Germline CDR1 reads SNHLY; CDR2 reads FYNNEI. This CDR3 contains 13 residues. TCRdb keeps only in-frame clones here, not all; method: immunoSEQ multiplex PCR. The sample holds some 1 million clones, around 76% seen once. A note on this clone: Its specificity is not known.

The rearrangement links TRBV2 to TRBJ1-5, with 7 bases aligning to TRBD1. The TCR was taken from a man between 18 and 35 years old in good health. The sample comprised memory CD4+ T cells sorted from blood. Subset of the sample: CD45RA-negative fraction. CDR3: CASTADRNQPQHF. DNA of the CDR3: TGTGCCAGCACCGCGGACAGGAATCAGCCCCAGCATTTT.